Following are 21 T cell receptor beta chains from one sample sequenced in a study of metastatic and nonmetastatic thyroid tumors. Ahead of thyroid surgery, no patient had received treatment of any kind. TCRdb reassembled clones from the PCR reads with MiXCR. The sample holds some 28,000 clones, 15% to 20% seen once. Sequencing used blood. All receptors come from a female donor with papillary thyroid cancer or a benign thyroid nodule (not recorded which). Some clones in this sample may be carry-over from other donors' samples.

This clone turned up a few times. Given the absence of the conserved phenylalanine or tryptophan at the CDR3 end, a read error is likely. The limits of the CDR3 on the DNA are not certain, so only TCRdb's listed CDR3 is given. The chain combines TRBV12-3 or TRBV12-4 with TRBJ2-5. The CDR3 is 12 amino acids in total, end residues counted. CDR3 loop: CASSWLGETKYL.

Concerning this clone itself: A read error may produce the germline difference seen at one junction end. This same CDR3 is encoded by further DNA sequences in the sample. The gene calls are TRBV28 and TRBJ1-4; D gene uncertain. This CDR3 is 9 amino acids long. Per the germline V gene, CDR1 is MDHEN and CDR2 is SYDVKM. DNA of the CDR3: TGTGCTACCCCCCCCCCGCTGGGTTTC. As protein: CATPPPLGF.

For this clone: This CDR3 is missing its conserved last phenylalanine or tryptophan, likely due to a read error. The chain couples TRBV6-1 to TRBJ2-3; 9 nucleotides match TRBD1. This CDR3 region has 16 residues. V lost 6 bases, J lost 1 base, and 8 bases stayed unmatched. Germline CDR1 is MNHNS and CDR2 is SASEGT. CDR3 bases: TGTGCCAGCAGACACCGAGGACAGGGGCGCACAGATACGCAGTATGCA. Its protein is CASRHRGQGRTDTQYA.

This clone was detected ten times or more. The CDR3 sequence: CASSQHSGQVRNYGYTF. CDR3 in DNA: TGTGCCAGTAGTCAACACTCGGGACAGGTTAGGAACTATGGCTACACCTTC. The rearrangement joins TRBV19 to TRBJ1-2, with TRBD1 matching 8 bases. V shed 5 bases and J 2 bases; nucleotides not matched to a gene: 13. The CDR3 length is 17 residues. Germline V gene data show CDR1 as LNHDA and CDR2 as SQIVND (reference sequence).

The chain joins TRBV12-3 or TRBV12-4 to TRBJ1-5; D not certain. The length of the CDR3 is 14 residues. V shed 2 bases and J shed 7 bases, with 12 bases lying between them. CDR3 residues: CASSLKSSEQPQHF. The CDR3 DNA follows: TGTGCCAGCAGTTTAAAAAGTAGCGAACAGCCCCAGCATTTT.

This clone came up a few times. The DNA of the CDR3 is TGTGCCAGCGCGTGGGCATCTGGGGCCAACGTCCTGACTTTC. Protein product: CASAWASGANVLTF. The chain joins TRBV6-1 to TRBJ2-6; no reliable D call. Germline V gives CDR1 MNHNS, CDR2 SASEGT. The germline V and J ends were trimmed by 8 bases and 1 base, with 9 bases remaining between them. This CDR3 comprises 14 residues.

The rearrangement joins TRBV6-1 to TRBJ1-2, with D possibly matching TRBD1 (5 bases). The germline V gene has CDR1 MNHNS and CDR2 SASEGT. CDR3 length equals 13 residues. V was cut by 5 bases and J by 4 bases, with 11 bases left in between. CDR3 residues: CASSTGDGYGYTF. CDR3 DNA sequence: TGTGCCAGCAGTACAGGAGATGGCTATGGCTACACCTTC.

V usage is TRBV6-2 or TRBV6-3 and J usage is TRBJ1-2; no reliable D call. Per germline, CDR1 MNHEY and CDR2 SVGEGT. The CDR3 runs 13 residues. The ends were cut back, 1 base at V and 4 bases at J, with 7 bases in the middle. The CDR3 bases are TGTGCCAGCAGTTACTTGGGCCTCTATGGCTACACCTTC. Encoded protein: CASSYLGLYGYTF.

This clone was seen at least ten times. V usage is TRBV7-3 and J usage is TRBJ2-1, with TRBD1 identical over 7 bases. The germline V gene has CDR1 SGHTA and CDR2 FQGTGA. This CDR3 has 15 residues. J was trimmed by 7 bases and V by 4 bases; bases with no gene match: 10. The DNA of the CDR3 is TGTGCCAGCAGCTCAACCCTGACAGGGATGAATGAGCAGTTCTTC. Translated: CASSSTLTGMNEQFF.

This clone was counted a few times. This sequence joins TRBV12-3 or TRBV12-4 and TRBJ1-4, with 8 bases matching TRBD1. The CDR3 spans 16 residues. After removal of 7 bases from V and 4 bases from J, the junction contained 11 bases not matched to a gene. The CDR3 DNA reads as TGTGCCAGCACCTCACAGGGGGGGCGTATTAATGAAAAACTGTTTTTT. This encodes CASTSQGGRINEKLFF.

This clone came up many times. This sequence joins TRBV5-1 and TRBJ2-5; tentatively, D is TRBD2 (5 bases). Germline CDR1 reads SGHRS; CDR2 reads YFSETQ. This CDR3 is built from 14 residues. V lost 4 bases, J lost 0 bases, and 10 bases lay in between. In nucleotides, the CDR3 is TGCGCCAGCAGCCGGAGCGGTAACCAAGAGACCCAGTACTTC. Translated, it gives CASSRSGNQETQYF.

This clone was counted ten times or more. A much larger clonotype is one base distant, so this may be a read error. V usage is TRBV7-3 and J usage is TRBJ1-1; TRBD1 might be the D (6 bases). Trimming removed 5 bases from V and 8 bases from J, with 15 bases in between. The germline V gene encodes CDR1 SGHTA and CDR2 FQGTGA. The CDR3 spans 13 residues. The CDR3: CASSPGEIGEAFF. CDR3 nucleotides: TGTGCCAGCAGCCCAGGGGAAATCGGCGAAGCTTTCTTT.

This clone has a count of ten or more. The V call is TRBV15, the J call TRBJ2-1; the match to TRBD1 covers 7 bases. The germline gives CDR1 LNHNV, CDR2 YYDKDF (reference sequence). This CDR3 region has 13 residues. With 3 bases clipped from V and 10 bases from J, the junction kept 6 bases outside the gene matches. This CDR3 reads CATSRTTGIEQFF. The CDR3 nucleotides are TGTGCCACCAGCAGGACGACAGGGATCGAGCAGTTCTTC.

The rearrangement joins TRBV7-1 to TRBJ1-1; maybe TRBD1 (5 bases). TRBV7-1 belongs to the ORF category, with a function that is uncertain. Trimming removed 5 bases at V and 1 base at J, with 29 bases between. The CDR3 is 20 amino acids. CDR3 nucleotide sequence: TGTGCCAGCAGCCCTAGGGGATGGGGGACGTCAAATGTGGGGAACACTGAAGCTTTCTTT. This translates into CASSPRGWGTSNVGNTEAFF.

The rearrangement joins TRBV19 to TRBJ1-1; D gene ambiguous. Germline CDR1 LNHDA, CDR2 SQIVND (reference sequence). The length of the CDR3 is 15 residues. V lost 5 bases to trimming and J lost 1 base, with 14 bases between them. CDR3 nucleotides: TGTGCCAGTAGTCCCGGAGGAGAAGCGAACACTGAAGCTTTCTTT. Encoded protein: CASSPGGEANTEAFF.

The sample holds many counts of this clone. The V call is TRBV5-1, the J call TRBJ2-2; D gene uncertain. The CDR3 is 16 amino acids. V was shortened by 0 bases and J by 5 bases, with 14 bases between the two germline ends. The germline CDR1 and CDR2 sequences are SGHRS and YFSETQ. CDR3 sequence reads: CASSLEAARRTGELFF. The CDR3 DNA follows: TGCGCCAGCAGCTTGGAGGCCGCCCGTCGTACCGGGGAGCTGTTTTTT. Together with reference TRBV5-1 and TRBJ2-2, the CDR3 gives the full variable domain: KAGVTQTPRYLIKTRGQQVTLSCSPISGHRSVSWYQQTPGQGLQFLFEYFSETQRNKGNFPGRFSGRQFSNSRSEMNVSTLELGDSALYLCASSLEAARRTGELFFGEGSRLTVL.

As for this clone: This could be a read error, since a much larger clone is one nucleotide away. The chain recombines TRBV5-1 with TRBJ1-2; no reliable D call. This CDR3 contains 11 residues. V was pared by 2 bases and J by 6 bases, with 5 bases between. Germline assignment: CDR1 SGHRS and CDR2 YFSETQ. CDR3 nucleotide sequence: TGCGCCAGCAGCTTTGGCCATGGCTACACCTTC. Its protein product is CASSFGHGYTF. The complete variable domain, with remaining parts taken from reference TRBV5-1 and TRBJ1-2, reads KAGVTQTPRYLIKTRGQQVTLSCSPISGHRSVSWYQQTPGQGLQFLFEYFSETQRNKGNFPGRFSGRQFSNSRSEMNVSTLELGDSALYLCASSFGHGYTFGSGTRLTVV.

This clone has a count of ten or more. V and J are TRBV30 and TRBJ2-7, with 7 bases fitting TRBD2. This CDR3 region has 13 residues. V lost 0 bases, J lost 7 bases, and 6 bases stayed unmatched. Germline V lookup: CDR1 GTSNPN, CDR2 SVGIG (reference sequence). CDR3 region: CAWSVGGAREQYF. The CDR3 nucleotides read TGTGCCTGGAGTGTGGGAGGGGCGCGGGAGCAGTACTTC.

In this sample, this clone turned up once. The V and J genes are TRBV4-2 and TRBJ2-5, with D hard to call. The CDR3 is 15 amino acids. Deletions cut 0 bases from V and 1 base from J, with 9 bases between. Germline V CDR1 and CDR2: LGHNA, YNFKEQ. CDR3 sequence reads: CASSQDGQAQETQYF. DNA for the CDR3: TGTGCCAGCAGCCAAGATGGGCAGGCCCAAGAGACCCAGTACTTC.

The sample holds many counts of this clone. The chain links TRBV4-1 to TRBJ1-1; 7 positions agree with TRBD1. Germline V gene sequence: CDR1 MGHRA, CDR2 YSYEKL. V shed 5 bases and J 3 bases; nucleotides not matched to a gene: 9. The CDR3 is made up of 15 amino acids. The CDR3 protein is CASSMHLTGDTEAFF. CDR3 nucleotides: TGCGCCAGCAGCATGCATCTCACAGGGGACACTGAAGCTTTCTTT.

In this sample, this clone turned up many times. J is TRBJ1-1 and V is TRBV20-1; D perhaps matches TRBD1 (5 bases). The length of the CDR3 is 17 residues. V lost 2 bases, J lost 3 bases, and 22 bases lay in between. Per the germline V gene, CDR1 is DFQATT and CDR2 is SNEGSKA (reference sequence). The CDR3 loop is CSARPRQIHPGDTEAFF. The CDR3 coding sequence is TGCAGTGCTAGACCTAGACAGATCCACCCTGGGGACACTGAAGCTTTCTTT.